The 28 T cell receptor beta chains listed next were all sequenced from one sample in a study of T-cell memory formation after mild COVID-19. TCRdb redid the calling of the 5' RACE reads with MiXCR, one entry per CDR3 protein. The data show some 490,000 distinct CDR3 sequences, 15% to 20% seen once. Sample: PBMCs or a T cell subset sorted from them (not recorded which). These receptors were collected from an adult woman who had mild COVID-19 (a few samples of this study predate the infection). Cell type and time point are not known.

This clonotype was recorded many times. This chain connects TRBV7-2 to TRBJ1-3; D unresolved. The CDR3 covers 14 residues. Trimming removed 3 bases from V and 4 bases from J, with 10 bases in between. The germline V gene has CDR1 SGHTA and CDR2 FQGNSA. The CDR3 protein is CASSFRDSGNTIYF. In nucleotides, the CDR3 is TGTGCCAGCAGCTTTCGGGATTCAGGAAACACCATATATTTT.

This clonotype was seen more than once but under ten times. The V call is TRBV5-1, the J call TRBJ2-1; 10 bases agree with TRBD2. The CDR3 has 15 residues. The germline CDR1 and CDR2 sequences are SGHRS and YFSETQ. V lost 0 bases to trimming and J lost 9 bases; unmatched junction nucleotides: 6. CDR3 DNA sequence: TGCGCCAGCAGCTTGGAACAGCGGGGGGGCGCTGAGCAGTTCTTC. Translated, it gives CASSLEQRGGAEQFF.

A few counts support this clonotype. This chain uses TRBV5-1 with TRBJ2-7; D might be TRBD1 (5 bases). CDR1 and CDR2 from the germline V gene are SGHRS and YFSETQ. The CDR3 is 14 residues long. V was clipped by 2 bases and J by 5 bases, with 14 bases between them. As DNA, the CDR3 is TGCGCCAGCAGCTTCCAGGGCCGATCGGACGAGCAGTACTTC. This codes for CASSFQGRSDEQYF.

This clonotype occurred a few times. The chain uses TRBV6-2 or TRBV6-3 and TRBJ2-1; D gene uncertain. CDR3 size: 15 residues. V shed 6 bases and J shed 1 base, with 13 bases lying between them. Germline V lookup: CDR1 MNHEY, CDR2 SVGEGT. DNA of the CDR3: TGTGCCAGCAGCAAAGCGCCTCTTTCCTACAATGAGCAGTTCTTC. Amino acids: CASSKAPLSYNEQFF.

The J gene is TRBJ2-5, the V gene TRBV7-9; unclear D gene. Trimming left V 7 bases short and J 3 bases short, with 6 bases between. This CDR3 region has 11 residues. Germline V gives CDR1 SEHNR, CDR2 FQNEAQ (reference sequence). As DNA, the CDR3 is TGTGCCAGCACCAAAAAAGAGACCCAGTACTTC. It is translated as CASTKKETQYF.

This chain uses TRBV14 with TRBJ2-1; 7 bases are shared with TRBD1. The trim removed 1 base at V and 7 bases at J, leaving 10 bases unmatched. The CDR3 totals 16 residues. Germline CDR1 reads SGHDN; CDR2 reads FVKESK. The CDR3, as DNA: TGTGCCAGCAGCCAAGGTTCACAGGGGTGGAAAAATGAGCAGTTCTTC. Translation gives CASSQGSQGWKNEQFF.

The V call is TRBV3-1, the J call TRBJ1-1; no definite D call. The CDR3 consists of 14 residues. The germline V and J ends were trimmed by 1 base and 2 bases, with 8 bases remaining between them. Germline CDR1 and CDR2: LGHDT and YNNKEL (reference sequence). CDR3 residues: CASSQVTENTEAFF. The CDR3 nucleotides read TGTGCCAGCAGCCAAGTAACAGAAAACACTGAAGCTTTCTTT. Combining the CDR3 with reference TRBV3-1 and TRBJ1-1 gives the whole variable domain DTAVSQTPKYLVTQMGNDKSIKCEQNLGHDTMYWYKQDSKKFLKIMFSYNNKELIINETVPNRFSPKSPDKAHLNLHINSLELGDSAVYFCASSQVTENTEAFFGQGTRLTVV.

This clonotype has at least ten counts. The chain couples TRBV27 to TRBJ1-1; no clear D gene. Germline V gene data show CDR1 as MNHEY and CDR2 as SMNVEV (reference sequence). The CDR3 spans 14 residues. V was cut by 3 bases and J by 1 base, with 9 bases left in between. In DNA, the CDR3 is TGTGCCAGCAGTTTCCGATGGGGGAACACTGAAGCTTTCTTT. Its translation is CASSFRWGNTEAFF.

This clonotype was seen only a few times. The CDR3 nucleotides are TGTGCCAGCAGTTTATCGGGGACTAGCTCCACAGATACGCAGTATTTT. Its protein product is CASSLSGTSSTDTQYF. The V and J genes are TRBV27 and TRBJ2-3; 9 nucleotides align to TRBD2. The germline gives CDR1 MNHEY, CDR2 SMNVEV (reference sequence). CDR3 length equals 16 residues. Trimming removed 0 bases from V and 2 bases from J; junction bases left unmatched: 3.

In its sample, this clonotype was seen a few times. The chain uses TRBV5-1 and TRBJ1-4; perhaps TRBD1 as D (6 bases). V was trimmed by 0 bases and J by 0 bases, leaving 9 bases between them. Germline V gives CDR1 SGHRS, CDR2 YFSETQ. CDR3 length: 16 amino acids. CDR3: CASSLVGQTTNEKLFF. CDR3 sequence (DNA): TGCGCCAGCAGCTTGGTCGGACAGACAACTAATGAAAAACTGTTTTTT.

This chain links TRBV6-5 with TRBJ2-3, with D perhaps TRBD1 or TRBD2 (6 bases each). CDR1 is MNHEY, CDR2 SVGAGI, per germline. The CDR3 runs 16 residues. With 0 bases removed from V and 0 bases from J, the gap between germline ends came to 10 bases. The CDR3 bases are TGTGCCAGCAGTTACTCGGGGGGCAGGAGCACAGATACGCAGTATTTT. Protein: CASSYSGGRSTDTQYF.

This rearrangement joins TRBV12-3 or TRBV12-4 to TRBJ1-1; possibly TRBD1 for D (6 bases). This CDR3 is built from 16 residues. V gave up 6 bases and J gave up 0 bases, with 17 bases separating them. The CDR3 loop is CASRQRQEPMNTEAFF. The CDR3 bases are TGTGCCAGCAGACAAAGACAGGAGCCTATGAACACTGAAGCTTTCTTT.

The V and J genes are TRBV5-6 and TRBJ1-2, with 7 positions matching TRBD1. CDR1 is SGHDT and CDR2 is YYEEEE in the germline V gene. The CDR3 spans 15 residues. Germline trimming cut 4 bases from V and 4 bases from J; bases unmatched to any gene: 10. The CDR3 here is CASSRDRVTTYGYTF. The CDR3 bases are TGTGCCAGCAGCCGAGACAGGGTGACGACCTATGGCTACACCTTC.

Here the CDR3 DNA reads TGTGCCAGTAGTCCTCGAGGTTGGAACACTGAAGCTTTCTTT. As protein: CASSPRGWNTEAFF. The chain carries TRBV19 and TRBJ1-1; unclear D gene. Deletions cut 5 bases from V and 1 base from J, with 11 bases between. Germline loops: CDR1 LNHDA, CDR2 SQIVND (reference sequence). The CDR3 is 14 amino acids. Using reference TRBV19 and TRBJ1-1 for the parts outside the CDR3, the full variable domain is DGGITQSPKYLFRKEGQNVTLSCEQNLNHDAMYWYRQDPGQGLRLIYYSQIVNDFQKGDIAEGYSVSREKKESFPLTVTSAQKNPTAFYLCASSPRGWNTEAFFGQGTRLTVV.

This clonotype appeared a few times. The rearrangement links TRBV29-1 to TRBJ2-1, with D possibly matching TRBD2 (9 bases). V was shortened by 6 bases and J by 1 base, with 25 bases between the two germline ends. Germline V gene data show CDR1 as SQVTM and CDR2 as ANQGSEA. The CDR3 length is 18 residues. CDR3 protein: CSVTGVTSGGWSYNEQFF. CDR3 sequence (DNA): TGCAGCGTGACAGGGGTCACCAGCGGGGGGTGGTCCTACAATGAGCAGTTCTTC.

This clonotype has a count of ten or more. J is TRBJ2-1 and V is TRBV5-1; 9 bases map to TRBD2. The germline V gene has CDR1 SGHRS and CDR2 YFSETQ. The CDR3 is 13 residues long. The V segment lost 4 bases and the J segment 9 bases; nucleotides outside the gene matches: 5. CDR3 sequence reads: CASSPSGAGEQFF. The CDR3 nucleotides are TGCGCCAGCAGCCCTAGCGGGGCCGGTGAGCAGTTCTTC.

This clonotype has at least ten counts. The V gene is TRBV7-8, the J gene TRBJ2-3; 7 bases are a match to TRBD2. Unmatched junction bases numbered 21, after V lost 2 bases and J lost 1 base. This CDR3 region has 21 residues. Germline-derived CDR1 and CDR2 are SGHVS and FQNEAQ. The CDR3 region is CASSLKAGGAQRGTRTDTQYF. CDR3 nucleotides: TGTGCCAGCAGCTTAAAAGCCGGCGGGGCCCAGCGGGGCACACGCACAGATACGCAGTATTTT.

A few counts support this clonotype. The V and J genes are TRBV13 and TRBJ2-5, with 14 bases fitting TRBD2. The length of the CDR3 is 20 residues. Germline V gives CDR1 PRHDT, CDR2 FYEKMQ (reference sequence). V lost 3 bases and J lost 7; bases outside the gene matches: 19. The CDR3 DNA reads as TGTGCCAGCAGCTTGGCCGGGACTAGCGGGAGAGAAGAGCGAAGGGGGACCCAGTACTTC. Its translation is CASSLAGTSGREERRGTQYF.

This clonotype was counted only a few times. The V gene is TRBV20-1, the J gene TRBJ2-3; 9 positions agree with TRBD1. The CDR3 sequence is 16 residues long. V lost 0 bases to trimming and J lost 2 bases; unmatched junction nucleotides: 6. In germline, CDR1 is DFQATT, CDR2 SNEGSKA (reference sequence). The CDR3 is CSARDGTGPTTDTQYF. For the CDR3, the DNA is TGCAGTGCTAGAGATGGGACAGGGCCTACCACAGATACGCAGTATTTT.

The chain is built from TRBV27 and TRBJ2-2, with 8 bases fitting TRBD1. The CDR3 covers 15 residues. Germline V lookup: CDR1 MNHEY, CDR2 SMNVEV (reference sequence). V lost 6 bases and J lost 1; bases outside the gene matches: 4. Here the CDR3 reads CASRTRGRNTGELFF. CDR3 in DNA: TGTGCCAGCAGGACCAGGGGGCGGAACACCGGGGAGCTGTTTTTT.

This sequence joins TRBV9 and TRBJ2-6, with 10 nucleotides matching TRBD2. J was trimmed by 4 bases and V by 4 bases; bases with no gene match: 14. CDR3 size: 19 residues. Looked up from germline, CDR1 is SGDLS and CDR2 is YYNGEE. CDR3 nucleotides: TGTGCCAGCAGCCCCCCGACTAGCGGGCTTAGGGGCGGGGCCAACGTCCTGACTTTC. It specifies CASSPPTSGLRGGANVLTF.

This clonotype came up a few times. The CDR3 region is CASSSYGGSPLHF. CDR3 in DNA: TGTGCCAGCAGTTCATACGGGGGTTCACCCCTCCACTTT. The chain uses TRBV12-3 or TRBV12-4 and TRBJ1-6; weak D call: TRBD1 (5 bases). Trimming took off 4 bases at V and 9 bases at J, with 10 bases between the two ends. The CDR3 is 13 residues long.

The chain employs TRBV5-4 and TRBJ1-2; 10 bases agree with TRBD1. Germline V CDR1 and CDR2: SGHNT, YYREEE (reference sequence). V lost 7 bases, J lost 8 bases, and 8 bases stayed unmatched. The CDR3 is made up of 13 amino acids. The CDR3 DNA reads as TGTGCCAGCTGGGACAGGGGTCTGTTGGGCTACACCTTC. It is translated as CASWDRGLLGYTF. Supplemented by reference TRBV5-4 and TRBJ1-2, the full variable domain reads ETGVTQSPTHLIKTRGQQVTLRCSSQSGHNTVSWYQQALGQGPQFIFQYYREEENGRGNFPPRFSGLQFPNYSSELNVNALELDDSALYLCASWDRGLLGYTFGSGTRLTVV.

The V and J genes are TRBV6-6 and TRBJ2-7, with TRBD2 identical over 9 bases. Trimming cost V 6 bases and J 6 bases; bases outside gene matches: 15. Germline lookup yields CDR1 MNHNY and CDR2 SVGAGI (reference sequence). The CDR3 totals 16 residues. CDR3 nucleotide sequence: TGTGCCAGCAGATTACTAGGCGGGAGGGCCCTCGGCGAGCAGTACTTC. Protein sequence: CASRLLGGRALGEQYF.

The CDR3 is CASSLIRDGYGYTF. In nucleotides, the CDR3 is TGTGCCAGCAGCTTAATCAGGGACGGCTATGGCTACACCTTC. The rearrangement uses TRBV7-9 and TRBJ1-2, with D possibly matching TRBD1 (5 bases). Per the germline V gene, CDR1 is SEHNR and CDR2 is FQNEAQ (reference sequence). Trimming stripped 2 bases from V and 4 bases from J, with 11 bases between. The CDR3 has 14 amino acids.

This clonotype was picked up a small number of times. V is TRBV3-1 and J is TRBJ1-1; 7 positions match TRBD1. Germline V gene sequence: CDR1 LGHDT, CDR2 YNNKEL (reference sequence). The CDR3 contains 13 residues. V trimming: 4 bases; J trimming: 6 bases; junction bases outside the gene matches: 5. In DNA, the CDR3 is TGTGCCAGCAGCCCCCGACAGGGCCCTGAAGCTTTCTTT. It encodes CASSPRQGPEAFF. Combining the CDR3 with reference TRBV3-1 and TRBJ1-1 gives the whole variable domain DTAVSQTPKYLVTQMGNDKSIKCEQNLGHDTMYWYKQDSKKFLKIMFSYNNKELIINETVPNRFSPKSPDKAHLNLHINSLELGDSAVYFCASSPRQGPEAFFGQGTRLTVV.

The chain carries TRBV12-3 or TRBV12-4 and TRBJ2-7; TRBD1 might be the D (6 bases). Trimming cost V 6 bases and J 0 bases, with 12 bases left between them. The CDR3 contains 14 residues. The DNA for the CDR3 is TGTGCCAGCAGCGGACAGACAAGCTCCTACGAGCAGTACTTC. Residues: CASSGQTSSYEQYF.

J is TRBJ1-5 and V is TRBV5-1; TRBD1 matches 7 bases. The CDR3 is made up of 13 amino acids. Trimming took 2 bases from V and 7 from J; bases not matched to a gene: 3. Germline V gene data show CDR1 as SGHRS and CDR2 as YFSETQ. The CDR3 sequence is CASSLGRGQPQHF. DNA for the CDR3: TGCGCCAGCAGCTTAGGCAGGGGGCAGCCCCAGCATTTT. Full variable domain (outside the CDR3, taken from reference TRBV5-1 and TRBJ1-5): KAGVTQTPRYLIKTRGQQVTLSCSPISGHRSVSWYQQTPGQGLQFLFEYFSETQRNKGNFPGRFSGRQFSNSRSEMNVSTLELGDSALYLCASSLGRGQPQHFGDGTRLSIL.